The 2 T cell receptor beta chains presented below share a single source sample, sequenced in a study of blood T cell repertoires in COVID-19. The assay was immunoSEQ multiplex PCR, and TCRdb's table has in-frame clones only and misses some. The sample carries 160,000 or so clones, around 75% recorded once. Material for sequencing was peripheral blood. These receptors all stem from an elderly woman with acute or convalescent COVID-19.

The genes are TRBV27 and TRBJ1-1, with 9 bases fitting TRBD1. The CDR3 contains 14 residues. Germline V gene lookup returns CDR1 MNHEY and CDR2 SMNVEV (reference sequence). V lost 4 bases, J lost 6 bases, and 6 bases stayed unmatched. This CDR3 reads CASSYRDRVAEAFF. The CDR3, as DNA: TGTGCCAGCAGTTACCGGGACAGGGTTGCTGAAGCTTTCTTT.

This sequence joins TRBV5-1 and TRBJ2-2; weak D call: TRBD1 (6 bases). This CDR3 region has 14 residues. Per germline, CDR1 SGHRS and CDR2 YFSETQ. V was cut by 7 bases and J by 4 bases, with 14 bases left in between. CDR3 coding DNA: TGCGCCAGCCGGCTGGGGGCCGGCACCGGGGAGCTGTTTTTT. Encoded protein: CASRLGAGTGELFF.